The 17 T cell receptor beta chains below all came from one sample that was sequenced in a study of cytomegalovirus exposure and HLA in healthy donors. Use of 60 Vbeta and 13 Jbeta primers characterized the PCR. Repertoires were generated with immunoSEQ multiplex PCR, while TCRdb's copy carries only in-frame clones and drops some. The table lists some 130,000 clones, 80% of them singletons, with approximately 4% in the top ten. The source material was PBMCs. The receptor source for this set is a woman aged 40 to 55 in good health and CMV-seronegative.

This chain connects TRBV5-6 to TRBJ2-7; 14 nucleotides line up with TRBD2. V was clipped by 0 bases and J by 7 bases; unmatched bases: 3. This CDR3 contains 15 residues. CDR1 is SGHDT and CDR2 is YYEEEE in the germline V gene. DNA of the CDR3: TGTGCCAGCAGCTTGGGACTAGCGGGAGGGATTGAGCAGTACTTC. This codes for CASSLGLAGGIEQYF.

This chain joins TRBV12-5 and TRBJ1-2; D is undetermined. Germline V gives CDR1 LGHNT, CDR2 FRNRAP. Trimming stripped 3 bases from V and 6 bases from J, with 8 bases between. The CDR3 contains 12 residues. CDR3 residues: CASGFQTNGYTF. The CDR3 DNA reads TGTGCTAGTGGTTTTCAGACAAATGGCTACACCTTC.

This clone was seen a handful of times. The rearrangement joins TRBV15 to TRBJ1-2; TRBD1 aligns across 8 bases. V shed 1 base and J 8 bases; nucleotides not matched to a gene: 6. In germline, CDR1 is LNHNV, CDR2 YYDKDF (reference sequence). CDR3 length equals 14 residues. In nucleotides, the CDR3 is TGTGCCACCAGCAGAGCCCGGACAGGGCGCGGCTACACCTTC. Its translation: CATSRARTGRGYTF. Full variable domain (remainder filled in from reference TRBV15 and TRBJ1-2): DAMVIQNPRYQVTQFGKPVTLSCSQTLNHNVMYWYQQKSSQAPKLLFHYYDKDFNNEADTPDNFQSRRPNTSFCFLDIRSPGLGDTAMYLCATSRARTGRGYTFGSGTRLTVV.

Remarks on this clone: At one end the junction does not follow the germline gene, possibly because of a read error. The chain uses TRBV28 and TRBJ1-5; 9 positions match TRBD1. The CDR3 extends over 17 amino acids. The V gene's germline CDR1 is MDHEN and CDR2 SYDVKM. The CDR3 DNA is TGTGCCAGCAGCTTATCGGTAGCGGGACAGGGTTATCAGCCCCAGCATTTT. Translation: CASSLSVAGQGYQPQHF.

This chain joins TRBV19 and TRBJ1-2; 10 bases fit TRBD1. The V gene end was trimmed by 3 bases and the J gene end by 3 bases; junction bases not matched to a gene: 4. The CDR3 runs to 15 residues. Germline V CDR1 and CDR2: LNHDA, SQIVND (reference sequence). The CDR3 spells CASSMAGTGDYGYTF. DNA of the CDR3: TGTGCCAGTAGTATGGCCGGGACAGGGGACTATGGCTACACCTTC.

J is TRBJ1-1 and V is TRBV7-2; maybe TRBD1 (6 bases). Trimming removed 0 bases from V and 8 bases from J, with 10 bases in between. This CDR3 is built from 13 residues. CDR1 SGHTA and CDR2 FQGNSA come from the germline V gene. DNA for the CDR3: TGTGCCAGCAGCTTAGCGGGGGGGCAGGAAGCTTTCTTT. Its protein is CASSLAGGQEAFF.

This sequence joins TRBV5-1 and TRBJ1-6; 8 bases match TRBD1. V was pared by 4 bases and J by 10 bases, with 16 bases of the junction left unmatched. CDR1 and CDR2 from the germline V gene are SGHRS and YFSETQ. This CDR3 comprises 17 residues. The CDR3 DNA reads TGCGCCAGCAGCCCTAATACCCAGGGGGCTCAAGAATCACCCCTCCACTTT. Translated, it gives CASSPNTQGAQESPLHF.

The CDR3, as DNA: TGCGCCAGCAGCTTGCCCGGGACAGATAACACCGGGGAGCTGTTTTTT. Its protein product is CASSLPGTDNTGELFF. J is TRBJ2-2 and V is TRBV5-1; 7 bases fit TRBD1. The CDR3 runs 16 residues. With 1 base clipped from V and 2 bases from J, the junction kept 5 bases outside the gene matches. The germline V gene has CDR1 SGHRS and CDR2 YFSETQ.

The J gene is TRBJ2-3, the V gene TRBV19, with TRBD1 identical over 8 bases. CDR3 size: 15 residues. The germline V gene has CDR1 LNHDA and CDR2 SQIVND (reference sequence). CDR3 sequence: CPHFHPGQVTDTQYF. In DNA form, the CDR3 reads TGTCCACACTTTCACCCGGGACAGGTAACAGATACGCAGTATTTT.

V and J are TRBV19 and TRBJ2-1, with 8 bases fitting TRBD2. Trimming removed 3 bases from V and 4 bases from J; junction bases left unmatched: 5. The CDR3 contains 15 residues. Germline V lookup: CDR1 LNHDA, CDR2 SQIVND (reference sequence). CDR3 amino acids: CASSIGLAGYNEQFF. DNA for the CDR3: TGTGCCAGTAGTATTGGTCTAGCGGGTTACAATGAGCAGTTCTTC.

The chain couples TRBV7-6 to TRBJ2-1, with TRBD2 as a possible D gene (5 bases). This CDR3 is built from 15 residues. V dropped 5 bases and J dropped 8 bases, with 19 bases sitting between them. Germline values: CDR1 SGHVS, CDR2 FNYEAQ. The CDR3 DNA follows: TGTGCCAGCAGCCTTGCGGGCGGCCCGGGCGATGAGCAGTTCTTC. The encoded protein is CASSLAGGPGDEQFF.

CDR3 sequence: CASSLVIGAGTGELFF. CDR3 DNA sequence: TGTGCCAGCAGCTTAGTTATCGGGGCGGGGACCGGGGAGCTGTTTTTT. The rearrangement uses TRBV7-2 and TRBJ2-2; possible D gene TRBD2, 6 bases. This CDR3 spans 16 amino acids. Trimming left V 1 base short and J 5 bases short, with 14 bases between. Looked up from germline, CDR1 is SGHTA and CDR2 is FQGNSA. The variable domain in full, completed from reference TRBV7-2 and TRBJ2-2, reads GAGVSQSPSNKVTEKGKDVELRCDPISGHTALYWYRQSLGQGLEFLIYFQGNSAPDKSGLPSDRFSAERTGGSVSTLTIQRTQQEDSAVYLCASSLVIGAGTGELFFGEGSRLTVL.

DNA of the CDR3: TGTGCCACCAGCCGAAAGGGTGGCAGGGTCGATCAGCCCCAGCATTTT. Its translation: CATSRKGGRVDQPQHF. This chain joins TRBV15 and TRBJ1-5, with D perhaps matching TRBD1 (5 bases). Looked up from germline, CDR1 is LNHNV and CDR2 is YYDKDF (reference sequence). Deletions cut 5 bases from V and 5 bases from J, with 19 bases between. This CDR3 is 16 amino acids long.

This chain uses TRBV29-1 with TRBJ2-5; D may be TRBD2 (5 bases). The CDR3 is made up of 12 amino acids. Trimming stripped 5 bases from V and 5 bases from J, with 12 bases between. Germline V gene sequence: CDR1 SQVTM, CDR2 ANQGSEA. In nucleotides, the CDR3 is TGCAGCGTTCCCCGGGGATGGGAGACCCAGTACTTC. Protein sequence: CSVPRGWETQYF.

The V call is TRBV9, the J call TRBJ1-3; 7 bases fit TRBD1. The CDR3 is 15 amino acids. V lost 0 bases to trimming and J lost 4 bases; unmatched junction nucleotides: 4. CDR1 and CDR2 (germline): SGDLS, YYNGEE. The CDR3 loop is CASSVEGAGGNTIYF. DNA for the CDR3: TGTGCCAGCAGCGTAGAGGGGGCGGGCGGAAACACCATATATTTT.

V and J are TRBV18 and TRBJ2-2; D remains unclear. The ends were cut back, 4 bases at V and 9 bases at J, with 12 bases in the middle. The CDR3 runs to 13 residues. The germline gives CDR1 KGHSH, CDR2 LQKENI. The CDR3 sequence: CASSLTGRRELFF. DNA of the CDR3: TGTGCCAGCTCACTGACGGGTAGGCGGGAGCTGTTTTTT.

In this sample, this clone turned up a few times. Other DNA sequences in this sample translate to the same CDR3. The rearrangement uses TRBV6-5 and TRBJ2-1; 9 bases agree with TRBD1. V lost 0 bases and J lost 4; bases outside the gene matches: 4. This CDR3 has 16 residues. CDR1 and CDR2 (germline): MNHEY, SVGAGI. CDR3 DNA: TGTGCCAGCAGTTACTCCGGGACAGGGCCTTACAATGAGCAGTTCTTC. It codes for CASSYSGTGPYNEQFF.